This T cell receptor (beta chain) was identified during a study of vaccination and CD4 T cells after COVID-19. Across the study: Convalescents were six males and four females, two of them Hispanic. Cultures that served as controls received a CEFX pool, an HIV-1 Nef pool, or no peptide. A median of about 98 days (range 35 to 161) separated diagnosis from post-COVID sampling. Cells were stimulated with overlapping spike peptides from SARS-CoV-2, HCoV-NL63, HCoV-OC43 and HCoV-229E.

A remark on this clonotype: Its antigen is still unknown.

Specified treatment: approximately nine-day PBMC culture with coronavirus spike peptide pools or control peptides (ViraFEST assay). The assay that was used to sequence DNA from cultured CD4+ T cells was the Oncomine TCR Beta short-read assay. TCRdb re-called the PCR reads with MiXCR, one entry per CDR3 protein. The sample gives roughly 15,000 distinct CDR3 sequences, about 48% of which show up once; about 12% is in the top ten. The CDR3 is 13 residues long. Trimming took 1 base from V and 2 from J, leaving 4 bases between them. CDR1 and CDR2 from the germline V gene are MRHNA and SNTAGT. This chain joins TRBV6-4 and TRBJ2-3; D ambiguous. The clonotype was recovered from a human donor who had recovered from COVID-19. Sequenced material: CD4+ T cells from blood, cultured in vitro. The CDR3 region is CASSDYLTDTQYF. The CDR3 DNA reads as TGTGCCAGCAGTGACTACCTCACAGATACGCAGTATTTT.